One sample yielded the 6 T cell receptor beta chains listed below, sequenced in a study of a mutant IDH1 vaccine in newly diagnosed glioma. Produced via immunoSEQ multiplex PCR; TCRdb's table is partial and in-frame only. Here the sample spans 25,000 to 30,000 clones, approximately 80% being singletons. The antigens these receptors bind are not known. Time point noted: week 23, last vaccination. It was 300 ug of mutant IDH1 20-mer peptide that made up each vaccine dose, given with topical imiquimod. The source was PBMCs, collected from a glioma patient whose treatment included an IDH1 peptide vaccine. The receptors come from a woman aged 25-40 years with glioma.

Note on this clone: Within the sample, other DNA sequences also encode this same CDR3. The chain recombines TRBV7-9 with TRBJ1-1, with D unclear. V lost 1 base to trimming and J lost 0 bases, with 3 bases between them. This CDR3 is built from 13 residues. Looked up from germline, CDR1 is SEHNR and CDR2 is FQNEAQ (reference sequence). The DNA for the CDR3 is TGTGCCAGCAGCTTAGATATGAACACTGAAGCTTTCTTT. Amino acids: CASSLDMNTEAFF.

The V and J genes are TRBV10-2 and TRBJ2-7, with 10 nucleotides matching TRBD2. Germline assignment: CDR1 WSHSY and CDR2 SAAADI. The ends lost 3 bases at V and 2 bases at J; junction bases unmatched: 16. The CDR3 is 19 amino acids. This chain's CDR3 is CASSDGLAGAGGGAYEQYF. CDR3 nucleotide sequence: TGCGCCAGCAGTGACGGGCTAGCGGGGGCCGGTGGCGGAGCCTACGAGCAGTACTTC.

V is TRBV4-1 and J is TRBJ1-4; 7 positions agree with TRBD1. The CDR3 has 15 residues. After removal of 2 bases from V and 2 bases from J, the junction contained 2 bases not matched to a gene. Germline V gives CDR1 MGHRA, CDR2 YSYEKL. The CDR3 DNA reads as TGCGCCAGCAGCCAATTGACAGGGACTAATGAAAAACTGTTTTTT. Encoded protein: CASSQLTGTNEKLFF.

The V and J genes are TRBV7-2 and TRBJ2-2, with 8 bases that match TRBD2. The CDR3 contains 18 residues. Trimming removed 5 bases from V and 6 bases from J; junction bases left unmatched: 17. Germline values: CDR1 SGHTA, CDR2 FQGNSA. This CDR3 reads CASSPHPGTSLGAGELFF. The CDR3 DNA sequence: TGTGCCAGCAGCCCACACCCCGGGACTAGTTTGGGGGCCGGGGAGCTGTTTTTT.

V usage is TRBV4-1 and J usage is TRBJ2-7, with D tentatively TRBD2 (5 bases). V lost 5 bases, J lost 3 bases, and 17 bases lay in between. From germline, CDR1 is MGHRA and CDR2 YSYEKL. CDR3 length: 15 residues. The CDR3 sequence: CASSSTRRAGYEQYF. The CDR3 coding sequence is TGCGCCAGCAGCTCCACTCGAAGGGCGGGCTACGAGCAGTACTTC.

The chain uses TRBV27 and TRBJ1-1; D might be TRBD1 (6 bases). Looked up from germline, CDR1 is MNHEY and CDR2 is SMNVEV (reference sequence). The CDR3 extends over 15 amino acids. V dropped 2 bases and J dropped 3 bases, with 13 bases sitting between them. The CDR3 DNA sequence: TGTGCCAGCAGTTTAAATGGGGGGCTTCACACTGAAGCTTTCTTT. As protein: CASSLNGGLHTEAFF.